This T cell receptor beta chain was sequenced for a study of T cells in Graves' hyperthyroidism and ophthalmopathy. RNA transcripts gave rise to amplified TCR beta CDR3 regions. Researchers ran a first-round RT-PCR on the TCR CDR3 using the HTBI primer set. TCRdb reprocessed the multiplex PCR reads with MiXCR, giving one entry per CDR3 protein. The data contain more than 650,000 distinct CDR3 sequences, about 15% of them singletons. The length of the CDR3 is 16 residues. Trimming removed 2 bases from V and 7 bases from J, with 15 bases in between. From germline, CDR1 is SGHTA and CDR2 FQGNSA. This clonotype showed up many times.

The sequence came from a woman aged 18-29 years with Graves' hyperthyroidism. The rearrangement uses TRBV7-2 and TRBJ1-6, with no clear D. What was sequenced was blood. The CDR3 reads CASSLPYGPQNSPLHF. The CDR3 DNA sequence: TGTGCCAGCAGCTTACCCTACGGCCCGCAGAATTCACCCCTCCACTTT.